This T cell receptor beta chain was retrieved from a study of cytomegalovirus exposure and HLA in healthy donors (dated by TCRdb to about 2017). With respect to the entire study: In an earlier analysis of about 560 of the donors, 276 Gb of sequence data and some 100 million unique TCR beta sequences from about 179 million T cells were reported. Because of strong linkage in the cohort, five DR-DQ haplotypes were treated as single units for association and clustering. An earlier analysis of some 500 of the donors applied high-throughput TCR beta sequencing to assess whether each TCR beta V gene segment acted as functional or pseudogenic. An early release covering 550 to 700 HLA-typed donors comprised approximately 300 gigabases of sequencing data and tens of millions of unique TCR sequences. Class I and class II HLA loci were covered by the typing at four-digit resolution. On average, 235,054 unique TCR beta nucleotide sequences were sequenced per donor among fewer than 500 genotyped donors of the cohort, with roughly 18% of those sequences being non-productive. Every discovery cohort repertoire had been produced on one sequencing platform. A later genetic analysis took genome-wide SNP genotypes for 398 of the 666 donors and used that subset as a discovery cohort. In a later analysis, previously published TCR beta repertoires from 600 to 850 donors were re-analyzed and high-resolution HLA genotyping was added so that TCR occurrence patterns could be studied. To predict cytomegalovirus infection status, the study combined high-throughput TCR immunosequencing, statistical association of individual TCRs with disease status, and machine learning. The study aimed to test whether signatures of past pathogen exposure could be identified by cataloging public T cell receptors. The genetic ancestry cluster associated with self-reported Caucasian donors included about four fifths of the roughly 380 genotyped donors. Alongside the repertoire data, information on donor age, sex, ethnicity and CMV serostatus was compiled. Using immunosequencing, the study profiled T cell repertoires from around 670 subjects and related those repertoires to cytomegalovirus serostatus. Rather than drawing on any new phenotypic data, the later analysis identified candidate immune exposures from TCR beta sequences and the way those sequences occurred across donors. Along with the roughly 610-subject first cohort, a separate validation cohort of 120 different subjects was used. Typing coverage varied by locus: roughly 629-640 donors for A, B, C, DRB1 and DQB1; roughly 520 for DQA1; about 590 for DPA1; roughly 450 for DPB1. Overall results and qualifications from the work: Because HLA typing was missing for some donors at each locus, association tests included only the typed subset. A further reported finding was that TCR beta sequences accurately predicted the HLA-A and HLA-B alleles for most subjects in the first cohort. Because the 87-base-pair reads could not distinguish some IMGT-functional V segments, including TRBV6-2 and TRBV6-3, those segments were excluded. A later analysis found that TCR association rates varied across HLA loci, with DRB1 alleles showing the most associated TCRs and HLA-C alleles the fewest. Strong co-occurrence of HLA alleles, especially DR and DQ, made assigning TCR associations to individual alleles difficult. Several of the top co-occurrence clusters appeared to be linked to parvovirus B19, influenza, CMV and Epstein-Barr virus, according to a later analysis. The authors suggested that the approach could potentially be generalized to other disease states and immunological phenotypes. The classifier was reported to diagnose cytomegalovirus status with high specificity and sensitivity in both the original cohort and the validation cohort. Most CMV-associated TCR beta chains appeared to be HLA-restricted in a later analysis, and the HLA associations seemed to be driven largely by CMV exposure. A group of highly shared sequence variants was considered likely to be a technical artifact of the sequencing pipeline. A few of the identified cytomegalovirus-associated TCR beta chains were confirmed in vitro to be specific for cytomegalovirus antigens. At a false discovery rate of 0.05, a later analysis linked 15,000 to 20,000 TCR beta sequences to specific HLA alleles. V-gene and J-gene trimming of TCR beta chains was associated with a missense DCLRE1C variant in a later genetic analysis, and the association was replicated in an independent cohort. Roughly uniform sequencing depth across donors was assumed in presence/absence analyses, although this assumption may not hold. The earlier analysis of fewer than 750 of the donors excluded seventeen rarely observed V segments, including chromosome 9 orphons, because counts were too low. In a later analysis, HLA-associated TCR beta chains showed more clonal expansion and lower generation probabilities than non-associated chains that were equally common. While some public TCRs were present in many individuals, most TCR sequences turned up only very rarely across donors. Correlated functional status among segregating V segments might be attributable to linkage disequilibrium, but an unknown experimental factor could not be ruled out. A later genetic analysis reported fewer N-insertions in productive TCRs among donors in an Asian-associated ancestry cluster than the 666-donor mean. The only immune exposure information available for the cohort was CMV serostatus. An earlier analysis of some 560 of the donors showed that most TCR beta V segments appeared in productive rearrangements either about 87% or about 30% of the time, which broadly matched IMGT annotations. The study gave a list of about 170 TCR beta chains associated with cytomegalovirus. The cohort was sequenced for TCR beta chains only, and without alpha or paired-chain data the features that could be detected were limited.

The cohort comprised fewer than 700 healthy bone marrow donors. Cohort members were all nominally healthy when sampled, although unrecorded immune exposures were likely present. The donor was CMV seronegative and was included in the group of around 320 seronegative cohort members. A peripheral blood sample was provided by each donor, and peripheral blood mononuclear cells were used for TCR beta sequencing. The Qiagen DNeasy Blood Extraction Kit was used to extract genomic DNA from the blood cell samples. The CDR3 runs 16 residues from the cysteine to the phenylalanine. The DNA shown is the 48-base CDR3, in frame from base 1. Library preparation used the immunoSEQ multiplex PCR assay. A mixture of 60 forward primers for TCR Vbeta segments and 13 reverse primers for TCR Jbeta segments was used in the multiplex PCR. A multiplex PCR assay on genomic DNA amplified the CDR3 region of rearranged TCR beta genes. On the Illumina HiSeq System, the amplified TCR beta libraries were sequenced as 87-base-pair reads. Under the source paper's analysis protocol: In a later analysis, 70 million to 95 million unique TCR beta chains were counted across the 650 to 750 repertoires, and roughly 11 million of these chains were shared by at least two donors. To remove PCR and sequencing errors, raw reads were error-corrected and collapsed into unique sequences using a nearest-neighbor algorithm that merged closely related sequences. CDR3 sequences were aligned to IMGT reference sequences to assign V, D and J gene segments. For a sequence to be retained, a match of at least six nucleotides was required to both a V gene segment and a J gene segment. Rearrangements were called productive when the CDR3 lacked stop codons and stayed in frame with V and J; all others were non-productive. CDR3 was defined according to IMGT convention as the region running from the second conserved V-encoded cysteine to the conserved J-encoded phenylalanine. The earlier analysis of 550 to 650 of the donors excluded any sequence lacking an unambiguous match to a single V gene segment. In an earlier analysis of around 600 of the donors, V segments were called functional above 56.7% productive rearrangements and were called segregating when the between-donor standard deviation exceeded 5%. A statistical classification framework was built for diagnosing cytomegalovirus status from the catalog of TCR beta chain sequences. V and J gene assignment, in a later analysis, came from comparing TCR nucleotide sequences with IMGT/GENE-DB human TR gene sequences. A later analysis assigned CDR3 sequences and most-parsimonious VDJ recombination scenarios with the TCRdist pipeline. In a later analysis, each TCR beta chain was defined by its CDR3 amino acid sequence together with its V-gene family, and reads without a unique V-gene family were excluded. To address suspected cross-contamination and a sequencing artifact, a later analysis removed some 620 highly shared, low-generation-probability nucleotide sequences. In a later analysis, a clonal expansion index was calculated for each public chain from normalized within-repertoire ranks of inferred template counts. Generation probabilities in a later analysis came from a VDJ recombination model fitted to out-of-frame rearrangements, and those results were checked against IGoR. In a later analysis, TCR-TCR, TCR-HLA and TCR-CMV co-occurrence was scored with hypergeometric tests, and a repertoire-size bias correction was applied to TCR pairs. In a later analysis, false discovery rates were estimated by permuting HLA or CMV assignments 20 times. In a later analysis, co-occurring TCRs were grouped using DBSCAN, with TCRdist sequence similarity added in when clustering inside HLA-allele-positive subsets. Co-occurrence clustering excluded repertoires with fewer than 30,000 or more than 120,000 public chains, plus five with anomalous nucleotide sharing. Entries here come from immuneACCESS through TCRdb and include only in-frame sequences with V and J called. Some clones fail to appear in such tables; in the studies checked, an unresolved V gene covers under half of the shortfall, and the cause of the remainder is unknown. V, J and clone size reflect that table, while D and trimming were determined from the DNA. The sample has about 230,000 clones on record, about 89% of them singletons. The ten biggest clones cover over 0.95% of the sample.

Note on this clone: The antigen it recognizes is unknown. No quality values exist for individual bases; no much larger clone is one base distant.

This clonotype originated in a woman younger than 30 in good health and CMV-seronegative. The sample was PBMCs. The chain couples TRBV21-1 to TRBJ1-6; the D call in the table, TRBD1, was not verified against the DNA. TRBV21-1 is annotated as a pseudogene. The nucleotides read TGTGCCAGCAGCAAGGTTTCGGGGACAGATAATTCACCCCTCCACTTT. Its coded protein is CASSKVSGTDNSPLHF.